Listed below are T cell receptor beta chains from one sample, sequenced in a study of cytomegalovirus exposure and HLA in healthy donors. Method: immunoSEQ multiplex PCR; TCRdb's copy keeps in-frame clones and lacks some. The sample includes 65,000 to 75,000 clones, around 96% seen only once; the top ten take around 5%. Sequenced: PBMCs. The receptors originated from a woman aged 18 to 35 in good health and CMV-seropositive. Each CDR3 is given with its conserved first and last residue. D genes are given only for firm matches. For some rows the clone size is stated as once, few or many, or as a class when expanded; others skip it.

TRBV9	TRBJ2-7	TRBD2	few	TGTGCCAGCAGCAAGAGCGGGAGCTCCTACGAGCAGTACTTC	CASSKSGSSYEQYF
TRBV5-1	TRBJ2-1	TRBD2	-	TGCGCCAGCAGCGAGCTAGCGGGGGACCCCGGGGATGAGCAGTTCTTC	CASSELAGDPGDEQFF
TRBV19	TRBJ1-2	-	-	TGTGCCAGTAGTATCGGGGGGCTCAACTATGGCTACACCTTC	CASSIGGLNYGYTF
TRBV7-3	TRBJ2-2	TRBD2	-	TGTGCCAGCAGCCGCGGGAGCGGGGAGCTGTTTTTT	CASSRGSGELFF
TRBV2	TRBJ2-2	TRBD1	-	TGTGCCAGAGGGACAGCGAACACCGGGGAGCTGTTTTTT	CARGTANTGELFF
TRBV18	TRBJ2-5	-	-	TGTGCCAGCTCACCATTGGCGGCCGGGGAGCAAGAGACCCAGTACTTC	CASSPLAAGEQETQYF
TRBV7-2	TRBJ1-1	-	-	TGTGCCAGCAGCTTAGGGACTATGCTTGAATGGGCGTACACTGAAGCTTTCTTT	CASSLGTMLEWAYTEAFF
TRBV18	TRBJ1-1	-	-	TGTGCCAGCTCACCGCCAGGGATTACTGAAGCTTTCTTT	CASSPPGITEAFF
TRBV19	TRBJ2-7	TRBD2	-	TGTGCCAGTAAAGTCACTAGCGGCGACTACGAGCAGTACTTC	CASKVTSGDYEQYF
TRBV6-1	TRBJ1-1	TRBD1	-	TGTGCCAGCGCAACAGGGGGGTGGGACACTGAAGCTTTCTTT	CASATGGWDTEAFF
TRBV27	TRBJ1-2	-	once	TGTGCCAGCAGTCTACCTGGGGGGGACGGCTACACCTTC	CASSLPGGDGYTF
TRBV30	TRBJ1-3	-	-	TGTGCCTGGAAGGGCAGGGGCTCTGGAAACACCATATATTTT	CAWKGRGSGNTIYF
TRBV7-9	TRBJ2-7	-	-	TGTGCCAGCAGCCCCCGGGACTACGAGCAGTACTTC	CASSPRDYEQYF
TRBV28	TRBJ2-3	-	-	TGTGCCAGCAGTTCGAGGACTAGCACAGATACGCAGTATTTT	CASSSRTSTDTQYF
TRBV11-2	TRBJ2-7	TRBD1	-	TGTGCCAGCAGTCTCCGAGGGGACAGGGCTCTACACGAGCAGTACTTC	CASSLRGDRALHEQYF
TRBV7-2	TRBJ2-7	TRBD1	-	TGTGCCAGCAGCTTAGGCGGGACAGGGTCCTACGAGCAGTACTTC	CASSLGGTGSYEQYF
TRBV5-1	TRBJ2-1	TRBD2	-	TGCGCCAGCAGCGGGATGACTAGCGGGAGGCCCTACAATGAGCAGTTCTTC	CASSGMTSGRPYNEQFF
TRBV7-8	TRBJ2-1	TRBD2	-	TGTGCCAGCAGCATCGGGACTAGTGGGGCTTACAATGAGCAGTTCTTC	CASSIGTSGAYNEQFF
TRBV9	TRBJ1-3	-	-	TGTGCCAGCAGTTCGGTGGCTGGAAACACCATATATTTT	CASSSVAGNTIYF
TRBV12-5	TRBJ1-2	TRBD1	-	TGTGCTAGTGCAACAGGGGAGCTGGAGGGCTACACCTTC	CASATGELEGYTF
TRBV19	TRBJ2-2	-	-	TGTGCCAGTAGTCCCGCAGGGGAGACCGGGGAGCTGTTTTTT	CASSPAGETGELFF
TRBV5-1	TRBJ1-1	TRBD1	-	TGCGCCAGCAGCTTGACCCAGGGGGACACTGAAGCTTTCTTT	CASSLTQGDTEAFF
TRBV13	TRBJ2-7	TRBD1	-	TGTGCCAGCAGCCGACGTTCCGGAGACAGGGGGCCACACGAGCAGTACTTC	CASSRRSGDRGPHEQYF
TRBV7-3	TRBJ1-4	TRBD1	-	TGTGCCAGCAGCCCCCCAGACAGGGTATCTAATGAAAAACTGTTTTTT	CASSPPDRVSNEKLFF
TRBV29-1	TRBJ2-3	TRBD2	-	TGCAGCGCTAAAGCGGGGATCACAGATACGCAGTATTTT	CSAKAGITDTQYF
TRBV7-3	TRBJ2-1	TRBD2	-	TGTGCCAGCAGCAGAGCGGGAGGGCCTGGGGATGAGCAGTTCTTC	CASSRAGGPGDEQFF
TRBV5-6	TRBJ1-5	-	-	TGTGCCAGCAGCTTGGGGGCAAATCAGCCCCAGCATTTT	CASSLGANQPQHF
TRBV10-1	TRBJ2-7	TRBD2	-	TGCGCCAGCCCTGGACTAGCCGGTCCCTACGAGCAGTACTTC	CASPGLAGPYEQYF
TRBV19	TRBJ1-1	-	-	TGTGCCAGTAGTATGGCAGGCGGGGTGGGGCTTGGGGTTGGAGCTTTCTTT	CASSMAGGVGLGVGAFF